This T cell receptor (beta chain) was identified during a study of cytomegalovirus exposure and HLA in healthy donors. On the study more broadly: The platform used for the approximately 130 validation repertoires matched that of the approximately 710 first-cohort repertoires, a later analysis reported. The study, taken as a whole, reports: Rare TCR sequences predominated, though certain public TCRs were found in many donors.

TCRdb's copy holds only in-frame clones and misses some; the assay was immunoSEQ multiplex PCR. The sample has 95,000 to 150,000 clones, around 94% seen once; the top ten hold roughly 1.3%. Germline loops: CDR1 MNHNS, CDR2 SASEGT. After removal of 3 bases from V and 6 bases from J, the junction contained 4 bases not matched to a gene. This CDR3 is built from 13 residues. A word on this clone: The antigen remains undetermined.

The sequencing sample was made of PBMCs. V usage is TRBV6-1 and J usage is TRBJ1-2, with 7 bases lining up with TRBD1. This receptor was identified in a woman aged 18-35 years in good health and CMV-seronegative. This chain's CDR3 is CASSEGQINGYTF. Written as DNA, the CDR3 is TGTGCCAGCAGTGAGGGACAGATCAATGGCTACACCTTC.